This T cell receptor beta chain was sequenced for a study of OX40 agonist ivuxolimab in advanced cancers. About the research overall: Those enrolled were 70% to 85% male, with a mean age of approximately 60 years and ages from roughly 20 to 90.

Findings of the study overall: Among patients with partial responses at 0.1-3.0 mg/kg, clonal expansion was among the lowest. Within 6 weeks, CD4+ and CD8+ blood T cells expanded clonally at 0.1 to 3.0 mg/kg.

Details on this clone: Its cognate antigen is unknown.

Sequencing used immunoSEQ multiplex PCR; TCRdb keeps in-frame clones, though not all of them. The sample yields 100,000 or so clones, 65% to 90% seen once. CDR3 length equals 14 residues. The germline V gene has CDR1 MRHNA and CDR2 SNTAGT. Trimming left V 5 bases short and J 0 bases short, with 7 bases between. Sample: CD4+ or CD8+ T cells sorted from blood, taken in a trial of the OX40 agonist ivuxolimab. The gene calls are TRBV6-4 and TRBJ2-2, with D uncertain. This sequence originates from an adult with an advanced solid tumor such as melanoma, head and neck, liver or kidney cancer. CDR3: CASSPIANTGELFF. In nucleotides, the CDR3 is TGTGCCAGCAGTCCAATCGCGAACACCGGGGAGCTGTTTTTT.